These T cell receptor beta chains were read from a single sample in a study of cytomegalovirus exposure and HLA in healthy donors. Data came from immunoSEQ multiplex PCR; TCRdb stores just in-frame clones and leaves some out. The table includes some 190,000 clones, around 83% detected once. The source material was PBMCs. The source of these receptors is a man aged 40-49 years in good health and CMV-seropositive. The CDR3 runs from the conserved cysteine through the conserved F or W. D genes are given only for firm matches. Where a row states a size, it is once, few, many or the class of an expanded clone; other rows omit it.

d_gene	abundance	j_gene	v_gene	CDR3aa	CDR3nt
NA	NA	TRBJ2-5	TRBV5-4	CASSWAGAPQETQYF	TGTGCCAGCAGCTGGGCAGGGGCGCCCCAAGAGACCCAGTACTTC
NA	NA	TRBJ2-1	TRBV27	CASSSRGWGEQFF	TGTGCCAGCAGTTCCCGGGGGTGGGGTGAGCAGTTCTTC
TRBD2	few	TRBJ2-3	TRBV7-3	CASSSGLAGSDTQYF	TGTGCCAGCAGCTCAGGACTAGCGGGATCAGATACGCAGTATTTT
TRBD2	NA	TRBJ2-3	TRBV4-2	CASSQDGNPSGVSTDTQYF	TGTGCCAGCAGCCAAGATGGGAACCCTAGCGGAGTGAGCACAGATACGCAGTATTTT
NA	NA	TRBJ2-7	TRBV29-1	CSVYRDGEQYF	TGCAGCGTTTACAGGGACGGCGAGCAGTACTTC
NA	NA	TRBJ2-7	TRBV7-9	CASSFTTTSSYEQYF	TGTGCCAGCAGCTTCACGACGACTAGCTCCTACGAGCAGTACTTC
TRBD2	NA	TRBJ2-7	TRBV7-9	CASSSNRPGLAGGVYEQYF	TGTGCCAGCAGCTCAAACCGCCCGGGACTAGCGGGAGGGGTCTACGAGCAGTACTTC
TRBD1	NA	TRBJ2-2	TRBV7-6	CASSPRTGGPSNTGELFF	TGTGCCAGCAGCCCCCGGACAGGGGGCCCTTCGAACACCGGGGAGCTGTTTTTT
TRBD1	few	TRBJ1-1	TRBV5-1	CASSLVGTGTEAFF	TGCGCCAGCAGCTTGGTAGGGACAGGCACTGAAGCTTTCTTT
TRBD1	NA	TRBJ1-1	TRBV5-8	CASSFVTGSGNTEAFF	TGTGCCAGCAGCTTCGTGACAGGGTCGGGGAACACTGAAGCTTTCTTT
TRBD2	NA	TRBJ2-3	TRBV30	CAWRTSGSIHTQYF	TGTGCCTGGAGGACTAGCGGGAGTATACATACGCAGTATTTT
NA	NA	TRBJ2-3	TRBV15	CATSSRNGLDTQYF	TGTGCCACCAGCAGCCGGAATGGGCTAGATACGCAGTATTTT
NA	NA	TRBJ2-2	TRBV14	CASSLLADNTGELFF	TGTGCCAGCAGCCTCCTGGCAGATAACACCGGGGAGCTGTTTTTT
NA	NA	TRBJ2-5	TRBV5-4	CASSLFPETQYF	TGTGCCAGCAGCTTGTTCCCGGAGACCCAGTACTTC
NA	NA	TRBJ1-5	TRBV9	CASSVGQYSNQPQHF	TGTGCCAGCAGCGTAGGACAGTATAGCAATCAGCCCCAGCATTTT
NA	NA	TRBJ1-3	TRBV18	CASSPGPVVSGNTIYF	TGTGCCAGCTCACCAGGTCCGGTTGTCTCTGGAAACACCATATATTTT
NA	few	TRBJ2-7	TRBV30	CAWSYGQAGAYEQYF	TGTGCCTGGAGTTACGGTCAGGCAGGGGCCTACGAGCAGTACTTC
TRBD1	NA	TRBJ2-7	TRBV19	CASSVQPGQNYEQYF	TGTGCCAGTAGTGTCCAGCCGGGACAGAACTACGAGCAGTACTTC
TRBD2	NA	TRBJ2-5	TRBV19	CASSIAGTKKETQYF	TGTGCCAGTAGTATAGCTGGGACTAAAAAAGAGACCCAGTACTTC
NA	NA	TRBJ1-1	TRBV28	CASSFQDTEAFF	TGTGCCAGCAGTTTTCAGGACACTGAAGCTTTCTTT
TRBD1	NA	TRBJ1-1	TRBV5-1	CASSLEVTGGWYTEAFF	TGCGCCAGCAGCTTGGAGGTGACAGGGGGCTGGTACACTGAAGCTTTCTTT
NA	NA	TRBJ2-7	TRBV10-3	CAISESWEAGEQYF	TGTGCCATCAGTGAGTCGTGGGAGGCGGGGGAGCAGTACTTC
NA	NA	TRBJ1-5	TRBV28	CASSFGGTQPQHF	TGTGCCAGCAGTTTCGGGGGGACTCAGCCCCAGCATTTT
NA	NA	TRBJ2-4	TRBV5-1	CASSLNVGIKNIQYF	TGCGCCAGCAGCTTGAACGTGGGCATAAAAAACATTCAGTACTTC
NA	NA	TRBJ1-4	TRBV6-1	CASSRSGATNEKLFF	TGTGCCAGCTCCAGGTCAGGGGCAACTAATGAAAAACTGTTTTTT
TRBD1	NA	TRBJ1-1	TRBV29-1	CSVDETGQGTEAFF	TGCAGCGTTGACGAGACAGGGCAAGGCACTGAAGCTTTCTTT
NA	once	TRBJ2-5	TRBV29-1	CSVNEGGETQYF	TGCAGCGTAAACGAGGGGGGGGAGACCCAGTACTTC
NA	medium-sized	TRBJ2-1	TRBV7-9	CASKVQRDNEQFF	TGTGCCAGCAAAGTCCAGCGGGACAATGAGCAGTTCTTC
NA	NA	TRBJ2-7	TRBV4-2	CASSKLEGTYEQYF	TGTGCCAGCAGTAAGTTGGAGGGGACCTACGAGCAGTACTTC
NA	NA	TRBJ1-1	TRBV6-1	CASSLRTEAGTEAFF	TGTGCCAGCAGTCTGAGGACAGAGGCGGGCACTGAAGCTTTCTTT
TRBD2	NA	TRBJ2-3	TRBV7-3	CASSFSGSTDTQYF	TGTGCCAGCAGCTTTAGCGGGAGCACAGATACGCAGTATTTT
NA	NA	TRBJ2-2	TRBV2	CASSEAPGHFFGELFF	TGTGCCAGCAGTGAAGCTCCCGGACATTTTTTCGGGGAGCTGTTTTTT
NA	NA	TRBJ2-7	TRBV11-3	CASSLGRGSNEQYF	TGTGCCAGCAGCTTAGGTAGGGGCTCTAACGAGCAGTACTTC
NA	NA	TRBJ2-7	TRBV9	CASLTEAVTYEQYF	TGTGCCAGCTTGACTGAGGCAGTCACCTACGAGCAGTACTTC
NA	NA	TRBJ1-2	TRBV5-1	CASSPGDYTNYGYTF	TGCGCCAGCAGCCCCGGGGACTATACTAACTATGGCTACACCTTC
NA	NA	TRBJ2-5	TRBV2	CASSRPTREETQYF	TGTGCCAGCAGCCGGCCGACGAGGGAAGAGACCCAGTACTTC
NA	NA	TRBJ2-1	TRBV7-2	CASSLSGWSSYNEQFF	TGTGCCAGCAGCTTATCCGGCTGGAGCTCCTACAATGAGCAGTTCTTC
TRBD1	once	TRBJ1-1	TRBV7-9	CASSPTGGTEAFF	TGTGCCAGCAGCCCGACAGGGGGCACTGAAGCTTTCTTT
TRBD1	NA	TRBJ1-4	TRBV2	CASRGQGATNEKLFF	TGTGCCAGCAGAGGACAGGGTGCAACTAATGAAAAACTGTTTTTT
NA	NA	TRBJ2-7	TRBV19	CASSIFAGISYEQYF	TGTGCCAGTAGTATTTTTGCAGGTATCTCCTACGAGCAGTACTTC
TRBD1	NA	TRBJ2-2	TRBV6-5	CASSRQGMTGELFF	TGTGCCAGCAGCCGACAGGGGATGACCGGGGAGCTGTTTTTT
TRBD2	NA	TRBJ2-3	TRBV28	CASRPPGLAVSTDTQYF	TGTGCCAGCAGACCACCGGGACTAGCGGTTAGCACAGATACGCAGTATTTT
TRBD1	NA	TRBJ2-3	TRBV27	CASSFTPFQGVSTDTQYF	TGTGCCAGCAGTTTTACCCCCTTCCAGGGGGTATCCACAGATACGCAGTATTTT
NA	NA	TRBJ1-1	TRBV11-2	CASSLLGGVAEAFF	TGTGCCAGCAGCTTATTAGGGGGGGTGGCTGAAGCTTTCTTT
NA	NA	TRBJ2-7	TRBV19	CASRRHRDSYEQYF	TGTGCCAGTCGTAGGCACAGGGACTCCTACGAGCAGTACTTC
TRBD1	NA	TRBJ1-1	TRBV5-5	CASSLDGQGDTEAFF	TGTGCCAGCAGCTTGGACGGACAGGGTGACACTGAAGCTTTCTTT
TRBD2	once	TRBJ2-1	TRBV9	CASSVVERERNEQFF	TGTGCCAGCAGCGTAGTAGAGCGGGAGAGGAATGAGCAGTTCTTC
NA	NA	TRBJ2-3	TRBV15	CATSFTLATDTQYF	TGTGCCACCAGCTTCACTCTAGCGACAGATACGCAGTATTTT
NA	NA	TRBJ1-4	TRBV6-5	CASSYSTGSRNEKLFF	TGTGCCAGCAGTTACTCAACAGGGTCACGTAATGAAAAACTGTTTTTT
NA	NA	TRBJ2-4	TRBV5-6	CASSLGSGGRGSQYF	TGTGCCAGCAGCTTGGGAAGTGGGGGCAGGGGCAGTCAGTACTTC